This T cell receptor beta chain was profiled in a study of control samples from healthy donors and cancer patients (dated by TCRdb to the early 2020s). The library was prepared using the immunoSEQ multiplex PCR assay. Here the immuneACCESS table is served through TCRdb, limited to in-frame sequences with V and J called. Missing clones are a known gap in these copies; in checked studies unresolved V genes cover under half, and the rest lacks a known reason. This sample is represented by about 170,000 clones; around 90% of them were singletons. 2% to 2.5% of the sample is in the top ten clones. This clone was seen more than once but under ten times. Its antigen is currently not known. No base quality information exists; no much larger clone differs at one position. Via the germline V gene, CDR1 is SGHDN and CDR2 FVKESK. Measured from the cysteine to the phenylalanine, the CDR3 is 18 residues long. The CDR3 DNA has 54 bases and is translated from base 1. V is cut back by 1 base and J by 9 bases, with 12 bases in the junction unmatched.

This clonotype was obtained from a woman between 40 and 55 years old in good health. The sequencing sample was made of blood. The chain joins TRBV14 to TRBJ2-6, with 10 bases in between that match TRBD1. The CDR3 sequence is CASSQGLGQGVTRNVLTF. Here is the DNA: TGTGCCAGCAGCCAAGGTCTCGGACAGGGGGTTACCCGCAACGTCCTGACTTTC.